A single TCR beta chain is shown here with its context. Its antigen is not identified. The CDR3 is 15 residues long. V lost 5 bases to trimming and J lost 7 bases; unmatched junction nucleotides: 6. The germline V gene encodes CDR1 MNHEY and CDR2 SMNVEV (reference sequence). The PCR had 60 Vbeta and 13 Jbeta primers. Using immunoSEQ multiplex PCR, the repertoire was profiled, and TCRdb retains in-frame clones only, with some absent. The sample holds about 180,000 clones, around 79% seen once. Donors consisted of healthy bone marrow donors. This sample was taken from a study of cytomegalovirus exposure and HLA in healthy donors. As for the study in general: In a previous analysis, around 120 million unique TCR beta sequences were found from approximately 180 million T cells.

Findings and caveats of the study: An observed cluster of highly shared sequence variants was recorded as a likely sequencing artifact. More clonal expansion characterized HLA-associated TCR beta chains than equally common others in a later analysis.

Sequencing was performed on PBMCs. This sequence was found in a woman aged 50 to 65 in good health and CMV-seronegative. The rearrangement links TRBV27 to TRBJ1-6; 9 nucleotides line up with TRBD1. The CDR3 region is CASSPTGQGNSPLHF. DNA for the CDR3: TGTGCCAGCAGTCCAACAGGACAGGGGAATTCACCCCTCCACTTT.